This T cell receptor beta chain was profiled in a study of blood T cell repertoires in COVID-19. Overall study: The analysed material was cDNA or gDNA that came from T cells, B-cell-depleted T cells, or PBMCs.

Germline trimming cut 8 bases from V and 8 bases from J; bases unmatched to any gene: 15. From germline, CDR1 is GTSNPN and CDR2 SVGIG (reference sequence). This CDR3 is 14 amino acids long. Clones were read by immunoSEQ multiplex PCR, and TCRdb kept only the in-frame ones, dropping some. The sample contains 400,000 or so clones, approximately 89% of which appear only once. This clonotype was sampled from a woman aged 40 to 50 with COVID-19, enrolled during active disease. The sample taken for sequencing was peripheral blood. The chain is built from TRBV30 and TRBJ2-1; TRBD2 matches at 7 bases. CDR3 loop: CAHRRAGAVHEQFF. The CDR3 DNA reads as TGTGCCCACCGACGGGCGGGAGCAGTCCATGAGCAGTTCTTC.